This T cell receptor (beta chain) derives from a study of blood T cell repertoires in COVID-19. CDR1 is GTSNPN, CDR2 SVGIG, per germline (reference sequence). With 0 bases clipped from V and 0 bases from J, the junction kept 10 bases outside the gene matches. CDR3 length equals 17 residues. Clones were sequenced by immunoSEQ multiplex PCR, and TCRdb holds only the in-frame ones, with some missing. Among 100,000 to 130,000 clones listed, about 83% were seen once. The chain carries TRBV30 and TRBJ2-7, with 8 bases fitting TRBD2. Sequencing input: peripheral blood. This TCR came from a woman in her 70s with acute or convalescent COVID-19. As DNA, the CDR3 is TGTGCCTGGAGTGTTCCTCCCCGACTAGCGAGCTCCTACGAGCAGTACGTC. Translation: CAWSVPPRLASSYEQYV.